This T cell receptor beta chain was documented in a study of blood T cell repertoires in COVID-19. Looking at the study overall: PBMCs, B-cell-depleted T cells, or T cells were the source of the cDNA or gDNA that made up the material.

Categorization into cohorts depended on clinical history that participants reported. Sequencing used immunoSEQ multiplex PCR; TCRdb keeps in-frame clones, though not all of them. The sample includes about 220,000 clones, 88% seen only once; the top ten take approximately 2.5%. This clone was seen once. The CDR3 totals 12 residues. Per germline, CDR1 SGDLS and CDR2 YYNGEE. V was cut by 4 bases and J by 4 bases, with 8 bases left in between. This chain connects TRBV9 to TRBJ1-2; D call uncertain. The source material was PBMCs or T cells enriched from blood (not recorded which). This TCR came from a woman aged 40 to 50 with acute COVID-19. Here the CDR3 DNA reads TGTGCCAGCAGCTCCCGGTTCTATGGCTACACCTTC. This gives the protein CASSSRFYGYTF.